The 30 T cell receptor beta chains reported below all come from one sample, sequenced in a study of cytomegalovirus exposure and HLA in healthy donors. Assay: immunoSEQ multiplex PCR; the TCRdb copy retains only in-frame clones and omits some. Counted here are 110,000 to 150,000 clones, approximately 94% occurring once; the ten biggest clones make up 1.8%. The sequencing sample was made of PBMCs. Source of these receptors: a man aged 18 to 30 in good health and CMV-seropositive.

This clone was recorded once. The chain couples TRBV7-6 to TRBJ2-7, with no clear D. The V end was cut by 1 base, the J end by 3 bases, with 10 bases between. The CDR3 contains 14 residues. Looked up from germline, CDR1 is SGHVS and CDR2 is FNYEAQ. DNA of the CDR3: TGTGCCAGCAGCTTAGATAGCAGCAGCTACGAGCAGTACTTC. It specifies CASSLDSSSYEQYF. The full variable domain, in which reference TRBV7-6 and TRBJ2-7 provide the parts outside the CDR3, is GAGVSQSPRYKVTKRGQDVALRCDPISGHVSLYWYRQALGQGPEFLTYFNYEAQQDKSGLPNDRFSAERPEGSISTLTIQRTEQRDSAMYRCASSLDSSSYEQYFGPGTRLTVT.

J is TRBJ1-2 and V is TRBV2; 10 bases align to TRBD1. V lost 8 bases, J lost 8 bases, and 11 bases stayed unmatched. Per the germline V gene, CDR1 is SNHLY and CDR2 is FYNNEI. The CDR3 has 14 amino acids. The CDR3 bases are TGTGCCAGCGCTCCCGGGACAGGGGTAGGCGGCTACACCTTC. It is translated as CASAPGTGVGGYTF. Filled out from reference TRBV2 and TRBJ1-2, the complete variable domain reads EPEVTQTPSHQVTQMGQEVILRCVPISNHLYFYWYRQILGQKVEFLVSFYNNEISEKSEIFDDQFSVERPDGSNFTLKIRSTKLEDSAMYFCASAPGTGVGGYTFGSGTRLTVV.

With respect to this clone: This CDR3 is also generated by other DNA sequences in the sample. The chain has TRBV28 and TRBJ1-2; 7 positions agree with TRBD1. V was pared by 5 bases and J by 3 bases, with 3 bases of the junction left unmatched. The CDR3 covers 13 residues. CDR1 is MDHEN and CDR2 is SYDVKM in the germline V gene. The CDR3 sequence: CASSLGTDYGYTF. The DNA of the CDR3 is TGTGCCAGCAGTCTCGGGACAGACTATGGCTACACCTTC.

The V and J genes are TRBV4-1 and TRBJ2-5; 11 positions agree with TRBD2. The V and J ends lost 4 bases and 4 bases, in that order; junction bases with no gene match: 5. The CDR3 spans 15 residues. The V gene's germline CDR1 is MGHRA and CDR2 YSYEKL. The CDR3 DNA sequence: TGCGCCAGCAGCCTAGCGGGAGGGCCAGGAGAGACCCAGTACTTC. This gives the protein CASSLAGGPGETQYF.

CDR3 amino acids: CASSSPDRLVDGYTF. CDR3 in DNA: TGTGCCAGCAGCTCACCGGACAGGTTGGTCGATGGCTACACCTTC. This rearrangement joins TRBV5-8 to TRBJ1-2, with 7 bases fitting TRBD1. CDR1 is SGHTS and CDR2 is YDEGEE in the germline V gene. This CDR3 spans 15 amino acids. J was trimmed by 6 bases and V by 3 bases; bases with no gene match: 11.

The CDR3 loop is CAISERGLEQYF. In DNA form, the CDR3 reads TGTGCCATCAGTGAGAGGGGACTCGAGCAGTACTTC. The V call is TRBV10-3, the J call TRBJ2-7; D is perhaps TRBD2 (6 bases). The germline CDR1 and CDR2 sequences are ENHRY and SYGVKD. The CDR3 spans 12 residues. V dropped 2 bases and J dropped 6 bases, with 8 bases sitting between them.

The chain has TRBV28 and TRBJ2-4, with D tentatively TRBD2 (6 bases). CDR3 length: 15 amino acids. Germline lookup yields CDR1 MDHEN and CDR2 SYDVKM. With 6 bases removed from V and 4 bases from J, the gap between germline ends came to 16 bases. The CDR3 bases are TGTGCCAGCAGGCCTGGAGGAGGGGTGAAAAACATTCAGTACTTC. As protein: CASRPGGGVKNIQYF.

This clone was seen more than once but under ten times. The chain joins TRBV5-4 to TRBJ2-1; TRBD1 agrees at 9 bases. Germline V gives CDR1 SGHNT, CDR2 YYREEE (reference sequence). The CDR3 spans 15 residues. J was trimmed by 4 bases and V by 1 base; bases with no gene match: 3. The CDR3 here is CASSLRTGAYNEQFF. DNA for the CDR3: TGTGCCAGCAGCTTGCGGACAGGGGCTTACAATGAGCAGTTCTTC.

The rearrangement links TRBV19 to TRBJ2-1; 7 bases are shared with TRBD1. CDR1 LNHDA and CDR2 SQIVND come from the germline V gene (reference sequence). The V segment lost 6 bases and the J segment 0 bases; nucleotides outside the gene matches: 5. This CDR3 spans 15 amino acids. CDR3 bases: TGTGCCAGTAGCATGACAGGGAACTCCTACAATGAGCAGTTCTTC. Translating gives CASSMTGNSYNEQFF.

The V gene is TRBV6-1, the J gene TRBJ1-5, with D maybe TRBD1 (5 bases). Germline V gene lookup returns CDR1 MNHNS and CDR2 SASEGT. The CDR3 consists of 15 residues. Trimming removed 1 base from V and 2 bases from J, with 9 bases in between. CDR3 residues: CASSEVGGRNQPQHF. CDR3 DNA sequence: TGTGCCAGCAGTGAAGTGGGGGGTCGCAATCAGCCCCAGCATTTT.

CDR3 sequence: CASSSRDSPYEQYF. CDR3 DNA: TGTGCCAGCAGCTCCCGGGACTCACCCTACGAGCAGTACTTC. The J gene is TRBJ2-7, the V gene TRBV11-2; D might be TRBD2 (6 bases). This CDR3 is 14 amino acids long. V was clipped by 4 bases and J by 2 bases, with 12 bases between them. Looked up from germline, CDR1 is SGHAT and CDR2 is FQNNGV.

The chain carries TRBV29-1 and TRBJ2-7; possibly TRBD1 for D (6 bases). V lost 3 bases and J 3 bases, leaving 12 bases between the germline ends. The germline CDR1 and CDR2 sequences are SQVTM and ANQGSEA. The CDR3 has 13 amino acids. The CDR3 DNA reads TGCAGCGTTGACCTGGGCAGGGGCTACGAGCAGTACTTC. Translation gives CSVDLGRGYEQYF.

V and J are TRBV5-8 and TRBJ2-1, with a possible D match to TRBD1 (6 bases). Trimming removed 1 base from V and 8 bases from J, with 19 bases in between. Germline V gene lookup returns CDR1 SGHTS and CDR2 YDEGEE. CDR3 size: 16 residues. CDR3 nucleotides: TGTGCCAGCAGCTTGCAAGGTGTGTCAGGGGTGGATGAGCAGTTCTTC. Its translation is CASSLQGVSGVDEQFF.

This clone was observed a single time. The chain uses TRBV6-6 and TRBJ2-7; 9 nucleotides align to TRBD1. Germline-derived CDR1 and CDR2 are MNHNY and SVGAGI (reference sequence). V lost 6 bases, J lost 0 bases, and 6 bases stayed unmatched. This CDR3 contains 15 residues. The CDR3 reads CASSPTGGLSYEQYF. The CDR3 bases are TGTGCCAGCAGCCCAACAGGGGGCCTCTCCTACGAGCAGTACTTC.

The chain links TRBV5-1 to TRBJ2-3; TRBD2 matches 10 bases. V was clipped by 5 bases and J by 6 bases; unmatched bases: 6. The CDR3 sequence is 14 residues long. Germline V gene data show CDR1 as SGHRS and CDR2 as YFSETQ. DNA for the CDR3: TGCGCCAGCAGGCCGGGACTAGCGTACGATACGCAGTATTTT. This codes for CASRPGLAYDTQYF.

CDR3 loop: CATSRDKASATYEQYF. The DNA of the CDR3 is TGTGCCACCAGCAGAGATAAGGCTAGCGCCACCTACGAGCAGTACTTC. V is TRBV15 and J is TRBJ2-7, with a weak D call TRBD2 (6 bases). Germline assignment: CDR1 LNHNV and CDR2 YYDKDF (reference sequence). The CDR3 covers 16 residues. Trimming left V 0 bases short and J 2 bases short, with 14 bases between.

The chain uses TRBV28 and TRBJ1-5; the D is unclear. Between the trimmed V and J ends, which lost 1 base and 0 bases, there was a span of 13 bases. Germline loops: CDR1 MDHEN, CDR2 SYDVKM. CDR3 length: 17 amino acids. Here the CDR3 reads CASSLYGGDYSNQPQHF. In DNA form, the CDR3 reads TGTGCCAGCAGTTTATACGGCGGAGACTATAGCAATCAGCCCCAGCATTTT.

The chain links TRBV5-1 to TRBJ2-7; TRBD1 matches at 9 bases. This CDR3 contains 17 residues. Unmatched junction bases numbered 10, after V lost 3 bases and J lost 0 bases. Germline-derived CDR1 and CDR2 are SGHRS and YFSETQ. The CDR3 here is CASSSGNRGLGSYEQYF. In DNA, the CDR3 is TGCGCCAGCAGCTCGGGTAACAGGGGGCTTGGCTCCTACGAGCAGTACTTC. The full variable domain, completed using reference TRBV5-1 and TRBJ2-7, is KAGVTQTPRYLIKTRGQQVTLSCSPISGHRSVSWYQQTPGQGLQFLFEYFSETQRNKGNFPGRFSGRQFSNSRSEMNVSTLELGDSALYLCASSSGNRGLGSYEQYFGPGTRLTVT.

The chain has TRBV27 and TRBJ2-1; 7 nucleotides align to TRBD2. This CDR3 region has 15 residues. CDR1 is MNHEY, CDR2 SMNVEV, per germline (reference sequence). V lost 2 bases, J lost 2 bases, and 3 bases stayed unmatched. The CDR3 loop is CASSLVGGPYNEQFF. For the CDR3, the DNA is TGTGCCAGCAGTTTAGTGGGAGGGCCCTACAATGAGCAGTTCTTC.

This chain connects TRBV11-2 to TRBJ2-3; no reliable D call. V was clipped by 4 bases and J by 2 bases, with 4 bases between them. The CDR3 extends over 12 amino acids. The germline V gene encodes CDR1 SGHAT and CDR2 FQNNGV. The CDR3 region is CASSSFTDTQYF. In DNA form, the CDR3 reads TGTGCCAGCAGCTCCTTCACAGATACGCAGTATTTT.

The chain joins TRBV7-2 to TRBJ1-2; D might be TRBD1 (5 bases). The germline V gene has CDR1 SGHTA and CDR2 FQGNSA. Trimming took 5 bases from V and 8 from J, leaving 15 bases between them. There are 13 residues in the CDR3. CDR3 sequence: CASSRGVGGGYTF. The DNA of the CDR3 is TGTGCCAGCAGCCGAGGGGTTGGAGGGGGCTACACCTTC.

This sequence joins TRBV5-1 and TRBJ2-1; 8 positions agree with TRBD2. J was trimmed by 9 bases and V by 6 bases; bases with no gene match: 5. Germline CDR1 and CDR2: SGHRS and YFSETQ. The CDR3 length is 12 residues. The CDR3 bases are TGCGCCAGCACCTTAGCGGGAAGTGAGCAGTTCTTC. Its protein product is CASTLAGSEQFF.

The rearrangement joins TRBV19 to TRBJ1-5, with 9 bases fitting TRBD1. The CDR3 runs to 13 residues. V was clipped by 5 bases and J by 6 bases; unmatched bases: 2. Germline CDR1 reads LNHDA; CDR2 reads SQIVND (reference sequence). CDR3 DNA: TGTGCCAGTAGTTACAGGGGGCTTCAGCCCCAGCATTTT. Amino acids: CASSYRGLQPQHF.

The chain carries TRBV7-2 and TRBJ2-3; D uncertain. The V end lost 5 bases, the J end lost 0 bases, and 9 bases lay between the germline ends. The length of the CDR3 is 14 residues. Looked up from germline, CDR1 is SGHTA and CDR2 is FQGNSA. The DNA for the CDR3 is TGTGCCAGCAGCCCACACCCTAGCACAGATACGCAGTATTTT. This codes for CASSPHPSTDTQYF. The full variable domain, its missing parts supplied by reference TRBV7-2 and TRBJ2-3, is GAGVSQSPSNKVTEKGKDVELRCDPISGHTALYWYRQSLGQGLEFLIYFQGNSAPDKSGLPSDRFSAERTGGSVSTLTIQRTQQEDSAVYLCASSPHPSTDTQYFGPGTRLTVL.

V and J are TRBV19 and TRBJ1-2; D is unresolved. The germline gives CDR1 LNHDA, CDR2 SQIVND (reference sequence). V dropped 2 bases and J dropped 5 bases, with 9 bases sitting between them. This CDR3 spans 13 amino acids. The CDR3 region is CASSINLSYGYTF. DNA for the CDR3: TGTGCCAGTAGTATAAATCTATCTTATGGCTACACCTTC. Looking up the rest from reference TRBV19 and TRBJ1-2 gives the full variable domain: DGGITQSPKYLFRKEGQNVTLSCEQNLNHDAMYWYRQDPGQGLRLIYYSQIVNDFQKGDIAEGYSVSREKKESFPLTVTSAQKNPTAFYLCASSINLSYGYTFGSGTRLTVV.

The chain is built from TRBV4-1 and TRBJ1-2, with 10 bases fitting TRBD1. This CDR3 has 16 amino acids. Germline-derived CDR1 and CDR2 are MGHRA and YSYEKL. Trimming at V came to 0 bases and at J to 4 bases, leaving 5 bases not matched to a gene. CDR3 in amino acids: CASSQDPTGGSYGYTF. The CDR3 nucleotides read TGCGCCAGCAGCCAAGACCCGACAGGGGGCTCCTATGGCTACACCTTC.

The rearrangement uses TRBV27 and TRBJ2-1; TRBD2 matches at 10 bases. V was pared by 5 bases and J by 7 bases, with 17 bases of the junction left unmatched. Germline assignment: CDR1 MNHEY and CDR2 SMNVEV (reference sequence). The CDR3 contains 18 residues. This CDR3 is CASSPLSGAGGPRNEQFF. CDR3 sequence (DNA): TGTGCCAGCAGTCCGTTATCAGGAGCGGGAGGGCCAAGGAATGAGCAGTTCTTC.

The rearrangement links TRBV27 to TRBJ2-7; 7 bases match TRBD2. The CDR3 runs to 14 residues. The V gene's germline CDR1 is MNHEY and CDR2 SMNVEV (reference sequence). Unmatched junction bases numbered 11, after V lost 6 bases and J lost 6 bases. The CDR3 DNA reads TGTGCCAGCAGGTACGGGCGGGAGACGGGCGAGCAGTACTTC. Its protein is CASRYGRETGEQYF.

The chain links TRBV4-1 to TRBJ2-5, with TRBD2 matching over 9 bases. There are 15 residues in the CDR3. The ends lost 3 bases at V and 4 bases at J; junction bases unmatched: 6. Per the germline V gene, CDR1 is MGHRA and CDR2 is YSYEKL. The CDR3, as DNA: TGCGCCAGCAGCCAGGGGACTAGCTCCCTAGAGACCCAGTACTTC. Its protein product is CASSQGTSSLETQYF.

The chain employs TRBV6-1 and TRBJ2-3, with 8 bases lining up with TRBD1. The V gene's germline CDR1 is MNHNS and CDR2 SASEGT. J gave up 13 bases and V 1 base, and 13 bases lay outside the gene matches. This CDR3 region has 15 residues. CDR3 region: CASSEVGSYRGQEYF. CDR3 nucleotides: TGTGCCAGCAGTGAAGTCGGCTCCTACCGGGGACAGGAGTATTTT.